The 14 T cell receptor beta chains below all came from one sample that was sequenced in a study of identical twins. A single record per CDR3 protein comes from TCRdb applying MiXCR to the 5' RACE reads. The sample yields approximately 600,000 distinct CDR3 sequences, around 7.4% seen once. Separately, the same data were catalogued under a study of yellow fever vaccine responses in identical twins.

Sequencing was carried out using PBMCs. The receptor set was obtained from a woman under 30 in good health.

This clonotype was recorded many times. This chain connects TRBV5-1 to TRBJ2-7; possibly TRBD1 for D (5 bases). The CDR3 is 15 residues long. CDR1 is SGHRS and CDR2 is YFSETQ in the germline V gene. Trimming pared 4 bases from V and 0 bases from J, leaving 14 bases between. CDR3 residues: CASSRQGRGSYEQYF. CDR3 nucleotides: TGCGCCAGCAGCCGGCAGGGTAGAGGCTCCTACGAGCAGTACTTC.

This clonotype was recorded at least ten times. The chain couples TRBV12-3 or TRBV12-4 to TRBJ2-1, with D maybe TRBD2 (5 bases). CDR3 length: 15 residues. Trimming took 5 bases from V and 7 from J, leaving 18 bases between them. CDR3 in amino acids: CASSIGLAGSNEQFF. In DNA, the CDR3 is TGTGCCAGCAGTATTGGGCTAGCTGGGTCGAATGAGCAGTTCTTC.

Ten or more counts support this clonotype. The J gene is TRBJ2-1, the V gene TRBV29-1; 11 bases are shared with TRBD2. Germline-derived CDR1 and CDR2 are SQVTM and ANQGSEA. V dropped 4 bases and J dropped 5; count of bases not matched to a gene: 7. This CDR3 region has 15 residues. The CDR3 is CSVVPGLAADNEQFF. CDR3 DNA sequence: TGCAGCGTTGTGCCGGGACTAGCGGCTGACAATGAGCAGTTCTTC.

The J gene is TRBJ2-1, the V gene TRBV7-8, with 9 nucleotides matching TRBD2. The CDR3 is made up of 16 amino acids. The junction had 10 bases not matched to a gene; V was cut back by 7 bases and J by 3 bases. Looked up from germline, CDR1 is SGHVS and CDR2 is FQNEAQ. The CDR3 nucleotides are TGTGCCAGCACCCAGCCGGGACTAGCTAACTACAATGAGCAGTTCTTC. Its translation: CASTQPGLANYNEQFF. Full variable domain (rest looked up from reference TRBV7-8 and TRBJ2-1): GAGVSQSPRYKVAKRGQDVALRCDPISGHVSLFWYQQALGQGPEFLTYFQNEAQLDKSGLPSDRFFAERPEGSVSTLKIQRTQQEDSAVYLCASTQPGLANYNEQFFGPGTRLTVL.

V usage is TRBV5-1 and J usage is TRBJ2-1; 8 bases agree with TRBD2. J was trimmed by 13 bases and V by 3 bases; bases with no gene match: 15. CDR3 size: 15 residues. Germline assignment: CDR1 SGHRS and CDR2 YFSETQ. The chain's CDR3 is CASSSLTGGLTGQFF. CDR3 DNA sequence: TGCGCCAGCAGCTCGTTAACGGGAGGGCTAACGGGACAGTTCTTC.

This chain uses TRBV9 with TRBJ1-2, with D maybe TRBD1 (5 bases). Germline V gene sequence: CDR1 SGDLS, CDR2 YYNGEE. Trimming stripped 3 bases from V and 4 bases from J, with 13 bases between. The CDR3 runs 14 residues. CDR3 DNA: TGTGCCAGCAGCGAGGACATGTCCAGCTATGGCTACACCTTC. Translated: CASSEDMSSYGYTF.

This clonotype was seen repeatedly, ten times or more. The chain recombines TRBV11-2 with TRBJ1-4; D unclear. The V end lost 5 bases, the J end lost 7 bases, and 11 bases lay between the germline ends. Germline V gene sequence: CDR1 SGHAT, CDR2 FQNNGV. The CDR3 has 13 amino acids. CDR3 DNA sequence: TGTGCCAGCAGCCCTCGGGTATCTGAAAAACTGTTTTTT. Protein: CASSPRVSEKLFF.

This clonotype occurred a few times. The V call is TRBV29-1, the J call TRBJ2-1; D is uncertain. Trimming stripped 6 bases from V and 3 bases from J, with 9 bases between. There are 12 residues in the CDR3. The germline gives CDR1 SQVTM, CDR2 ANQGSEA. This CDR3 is CSVTTHYNEQFF. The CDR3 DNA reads TGCAGCGTGACGACCCACTACAATGAGCAGTTCTTC.

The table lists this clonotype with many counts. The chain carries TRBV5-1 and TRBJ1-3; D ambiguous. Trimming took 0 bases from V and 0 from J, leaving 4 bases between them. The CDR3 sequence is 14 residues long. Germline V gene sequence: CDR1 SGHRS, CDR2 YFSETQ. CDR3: CASSLGSSGNTIYF. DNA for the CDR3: TGCGCCAGCAGCTTGGGGTCCTCTGGAAACACCATATATTTT.

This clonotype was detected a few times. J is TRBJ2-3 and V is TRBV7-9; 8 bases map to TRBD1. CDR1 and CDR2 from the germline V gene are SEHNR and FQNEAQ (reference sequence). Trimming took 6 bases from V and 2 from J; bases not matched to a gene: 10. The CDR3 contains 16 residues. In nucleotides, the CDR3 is TGTGCCAGCAGTCCCCCGACAGGGGCGTTCACAGATACGCAGTATTTT. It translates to CASSPPTGAFTDTQYF.

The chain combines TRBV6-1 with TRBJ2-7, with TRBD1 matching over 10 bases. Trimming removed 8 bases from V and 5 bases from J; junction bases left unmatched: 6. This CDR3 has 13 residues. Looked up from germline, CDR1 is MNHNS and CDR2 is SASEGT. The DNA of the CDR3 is TGTGCCAGCCGGACAGGGGGGAGAGACGAGCAGTACGTC. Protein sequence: CASRTGGRDEQYV.

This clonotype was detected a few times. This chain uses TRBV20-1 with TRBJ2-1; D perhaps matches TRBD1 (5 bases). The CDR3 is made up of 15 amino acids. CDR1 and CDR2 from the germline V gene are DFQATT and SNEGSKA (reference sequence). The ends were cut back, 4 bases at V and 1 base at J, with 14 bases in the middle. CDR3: CSAKGFLLSYNEQFF. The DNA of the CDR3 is TGCAGTGCTAAGGGGTTCCTACTTTCCTACAATGAGCAGTTCTTC.

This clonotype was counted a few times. CDR3 nucleotide sequence: TGCAGCGTTGGTGGGACTAGCGACACCGGGGAGCTGTTTTTT. It yields the protein CSVGGTSDTGELFF. The chain combines TRBV29-1 with TRBJ2-2; 10 positions match TRBD2. This CDR3 contains 14 residues. V lost 4 bases and J lost 3; bases outside the gene matches: 2. From germline, CDR1 is SQVTM and CDR2 ANQGSEA.

CDR3 region: CASSPQGAGTDTQYF. The CDR3 nucleotides are TGCGCCAGCAGCCCCCAGGGGGCCGGCACAGATACGCAGTATTTT. The rearrangement links TRBV4-1 to TRBJ2-3; 8 bases fit TRBD1. CDR3 size: 15 residues. The V and J ends lost 4 bases and 1 base, in that order; junction bases with no gene match: 4. Germline V gene lookup returns CDR1 MGHRA and CDR2 YSYEKL.